This T cell receptor (beta chain) is from a study of T cell responses to AZD1222 COVID-19 vaccine (TCRdb year 2021). In terms of the full investigation: AZD1222 recipients whose second dose came at about 4 weeks and those whose second dose came at about 12 weeks were combined into one group, since spike-specific TCR depth and breadth did not differ between the two schedules. A total of just over 230 trial participants underwent TCR sequencing, of whom roughly 210 had received two doses of AZD1222 and about 26 had received two doses of the MenACWY control vaccine. Trial participants were enrolled by age into 18-55, 56-69 and 70-plus year subgroups, with 148, 28 and 57 TCR-sequenced participants respectively.

Of note for this clone: The antigen this receptor binds is unknown. One base away there is no much larger clone; base qualities are not given. Other DNA sequences in this specimen translate into the identical CDR3.

The CDR3 regions of human TCRbeta chains were subjected to immunosequencing. The study's processing was this. TCRs in the repertoires were matched against a reference library of SARS-CoV-2-specific TCRs that had been generated with the MIRA antigen-specificity platform. Breadth was defined as the fraction of unique TCRs that were SARS-CoV-2-associated, and depth was defined as the fraction of total T cells that were SARS-CoV-2-associated. Using the MIRA data, each spike-specific TCR was assigned both to the spike region to which the TCR was reactive and to a CD4 or CD8 class. Log10-transformed breadth and depth values were compared by one-way ANOVA with Sidak's multiple comparisons tests. The source is immuneACCESS, and TCRdb retained only in-frame sequences with V and J called. Part of the clones is not carried over; for the studies checked, unresolved V genes explain less than half of this, and the remainder is unexplained. V and J calls and clone size follow that table, whereas D and trimming were derived from the DNA. This sample lists roughly 130,000 clones; roughly 90% were detected once. 1.3% to 1.5% of the sample belongs to the ten largest clones.

V lost 5 bases and J lost 10 bases; the stretch between them is 23 bases long. Spanning cysteine to phenylalanine, the CDR3 consists of 15 amino acids. Only the CDR3 region is kept as DNA, spanning 45 bases read in frame from base 1. Reading the germline V gene (reference sequence) gives CDR1 SEHNR and CDR2 FQNEAQ. The meaning of the sample's time point label: baseline before first vaccination. Vaccinee samples came from UK trials COV001 and COV002, including a single-blind randomized controlled phase 2/3 trial of AZD1222 (ChAdOx1 nCoV-19) in healthy adults. For TCRbeta chain sequencing, PBMC samples were collected from trial participants at day 0 and at day 28 after the second dose. General findings and caveats noted by the study authors: CD4 TCRs associated with the vaccine covered the entire spike protein, and the dominant responses were in regions 160-218 and 743-854. Only five or six AZD1222 recipients were SARS-CoV-2 seropositive at baseline, limiting conclusions about previously exposed vaccinees. Nearly half of unique spike-specific TCRs reportedly recognized epitopes outside regions mutated in the B.1.351 and B.1.1.7 variants. No day 14 peak-response samples were available, so repertoires were characterized only after the peak T cell response. In the small 56-69-year group, the increase in depth fell short of significance, most likely because of low power. Participants were mostly white British, with more females than males. The authors suggested clonal diversity may have been underestimated. After two AZD1222 doses, both the breadth and the depth of spike-specific TCRs were significantly higher than at day 0 and than in MenACWY recipients.

The sample in question was peripheral blood, obtained on day 0 of AZD1222 vaccination. This clonotype was sampled from an adult in good health. This chain is built from TRBV7-9 and TRBJ1-1; the D gene is perhaps TRBD1, from 6 matching bases. CDR3 protein: CASSGGGGGLKGAFF. The DNA sequence is given as TGTGCCAGCAGCGGAGGGGGAGGGGGTCTCAAGGGAGCTTTCTTT.